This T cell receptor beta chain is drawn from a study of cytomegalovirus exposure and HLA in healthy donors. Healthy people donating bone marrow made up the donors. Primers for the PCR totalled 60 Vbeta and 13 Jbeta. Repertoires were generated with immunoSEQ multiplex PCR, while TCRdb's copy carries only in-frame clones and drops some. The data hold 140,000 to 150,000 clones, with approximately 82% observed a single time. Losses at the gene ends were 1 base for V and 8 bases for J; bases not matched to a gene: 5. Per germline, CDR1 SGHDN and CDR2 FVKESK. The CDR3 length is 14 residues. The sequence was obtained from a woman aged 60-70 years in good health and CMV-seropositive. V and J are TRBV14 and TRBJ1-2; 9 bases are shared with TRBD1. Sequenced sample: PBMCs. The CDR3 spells CASSQVGQGVGYTF. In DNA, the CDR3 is TGTGCCAGCAGCCAAGTGGGACAGGGAGTCGGCTACACCTTC.